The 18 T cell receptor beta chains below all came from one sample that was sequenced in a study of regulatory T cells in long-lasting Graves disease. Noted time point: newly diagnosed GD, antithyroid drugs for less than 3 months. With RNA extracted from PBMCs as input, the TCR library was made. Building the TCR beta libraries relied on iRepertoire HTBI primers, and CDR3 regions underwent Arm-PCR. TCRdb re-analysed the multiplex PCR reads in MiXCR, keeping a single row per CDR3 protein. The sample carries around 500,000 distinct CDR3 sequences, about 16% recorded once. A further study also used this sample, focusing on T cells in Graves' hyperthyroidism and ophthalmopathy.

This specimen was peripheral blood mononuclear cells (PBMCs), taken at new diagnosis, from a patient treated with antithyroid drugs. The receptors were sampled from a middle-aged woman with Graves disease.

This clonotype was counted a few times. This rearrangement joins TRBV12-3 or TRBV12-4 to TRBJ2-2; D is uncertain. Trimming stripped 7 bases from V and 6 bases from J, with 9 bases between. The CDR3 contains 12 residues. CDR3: CASKYTSGELFF. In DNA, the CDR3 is TGTGCCAGCAAATACACGTCCGGGGAGCTGTTTTTT.

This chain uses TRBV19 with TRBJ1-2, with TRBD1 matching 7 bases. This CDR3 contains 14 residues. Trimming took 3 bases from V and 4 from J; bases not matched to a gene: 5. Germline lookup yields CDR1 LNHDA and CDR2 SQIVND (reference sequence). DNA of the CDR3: TGTGCCAGTAGTATGACAGGGCACGCCTATGGCTACACCTTC. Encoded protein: CASSMTGHAYGYTF.

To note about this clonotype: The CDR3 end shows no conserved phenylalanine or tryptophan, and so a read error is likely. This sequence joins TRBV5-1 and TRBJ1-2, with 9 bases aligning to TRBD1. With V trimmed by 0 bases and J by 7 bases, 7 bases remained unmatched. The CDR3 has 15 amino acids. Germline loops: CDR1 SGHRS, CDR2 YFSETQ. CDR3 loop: CASSLVTGQGSGYTS. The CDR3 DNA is TGCGCCAGCAGCTTGGTTACGGGACAGGGCTCTGGCTACACCTCC.

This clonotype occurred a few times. The chain's CDR3 is CATSRVLSDTQYF. The CDR3 nucleotides read TGTGCCACCAGCAGAGTACTCTCCGATACGCAGTATTTT. The genes are TRBV15 and TRBJ2-3; D uncertain. Trimming removed 1 base at V and 6 bases at J, with 8 bases between. CDR1 is LNHNV and CDR2 is YYDKDF in the germline V gene (reference sequence). The CDR3 is 13 residues long.

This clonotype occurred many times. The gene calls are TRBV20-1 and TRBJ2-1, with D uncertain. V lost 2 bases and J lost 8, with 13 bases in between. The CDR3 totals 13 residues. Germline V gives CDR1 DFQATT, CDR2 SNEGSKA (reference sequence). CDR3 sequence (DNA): TGCAGTGCTAGAAAGGAGTATCGTTATGAGCAGTTCTTC. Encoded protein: CSARKEYRYEQFF.

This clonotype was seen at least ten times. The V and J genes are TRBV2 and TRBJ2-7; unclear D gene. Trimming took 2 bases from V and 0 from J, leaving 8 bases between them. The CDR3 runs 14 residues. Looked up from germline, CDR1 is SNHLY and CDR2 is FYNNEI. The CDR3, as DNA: TGTGCCAGCAGTGAACAGGAGCTCTCCTACGAGCAGTACTTC. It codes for CASSEQELSYEQYF.

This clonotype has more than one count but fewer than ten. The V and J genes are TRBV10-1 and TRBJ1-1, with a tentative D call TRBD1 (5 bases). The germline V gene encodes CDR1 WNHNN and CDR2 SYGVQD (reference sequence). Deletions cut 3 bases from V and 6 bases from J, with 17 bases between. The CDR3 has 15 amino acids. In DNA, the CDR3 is TGCGCCAGCAGTGAATCCGCAGGGCGAGGTTCTGAAGCTTTCTTT. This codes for CASSESAGRGSEAFF.

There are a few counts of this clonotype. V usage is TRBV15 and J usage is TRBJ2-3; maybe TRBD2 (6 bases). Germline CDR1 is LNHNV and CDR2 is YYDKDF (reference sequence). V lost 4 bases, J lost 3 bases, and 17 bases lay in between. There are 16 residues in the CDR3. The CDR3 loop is CATSNLPGALTDTQYF. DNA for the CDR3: TGTGCCACCAGCAATCTACCGGGAGCCCTTACAGATACGCAGTATTTT.

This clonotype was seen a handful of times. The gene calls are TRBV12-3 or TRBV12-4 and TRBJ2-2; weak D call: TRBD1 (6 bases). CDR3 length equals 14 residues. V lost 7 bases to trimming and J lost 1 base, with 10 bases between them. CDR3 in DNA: TGTGCCAGCATCCCACAGGGGAACACCGGGGAGCTGTTTTTT. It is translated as CASIPQGNTGELFF.

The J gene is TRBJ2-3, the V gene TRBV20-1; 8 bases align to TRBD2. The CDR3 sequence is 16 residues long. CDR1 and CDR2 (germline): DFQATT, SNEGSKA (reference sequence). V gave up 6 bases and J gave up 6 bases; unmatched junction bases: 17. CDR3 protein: CSAISPGTPGGDTQYF. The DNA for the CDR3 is TGCAGTGCCATCTCACCCGGGACTCCGGGAGGGGATACGCAGTATTTT.

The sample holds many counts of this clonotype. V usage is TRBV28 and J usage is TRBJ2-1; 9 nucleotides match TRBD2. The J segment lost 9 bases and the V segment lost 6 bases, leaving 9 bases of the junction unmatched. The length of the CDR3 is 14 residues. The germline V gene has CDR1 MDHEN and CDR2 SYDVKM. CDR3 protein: CASSPRRGGSEQFF. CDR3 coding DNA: TGTGCCAGCAGCCCAAGGCGGGGGGGCAGTGAGCAGTTCTTC.

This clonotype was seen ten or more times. CDR3 loop: CASSLAEETQYF. CDR3 in DNA: TGTGCCAGCAGCTTGGCAGAAGAGACCCAGTACTTC. The chain uses TRBV7-9 and TRBJ2-5; D unclear. Germline V gene data show CDR1 as SEHNR and CDR2 as FQNEAQ (reference sequence). The CDR3 totals 12 residues. V was pared by 3 bases and J by 3 bases, with 5 bases between.

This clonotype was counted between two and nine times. CDR3 protein: CSVEVGGGTEAFF. CDR3 DNA: TGCAGCGTTGAAGTAGGGGGGGGGACTGAAGCTTTCTTT. The rearrangement links TRBV29-1 to TRBJ1-1; perhaps TRBD1 as D (6 bases). The germline V gene has CDR1 SQVTM and CDR2 ANQGSEA. The ends were cut back, 1 base at V and 5 bases at J, with 11 bases in the middle. The CDR3 consists of 13 residues.

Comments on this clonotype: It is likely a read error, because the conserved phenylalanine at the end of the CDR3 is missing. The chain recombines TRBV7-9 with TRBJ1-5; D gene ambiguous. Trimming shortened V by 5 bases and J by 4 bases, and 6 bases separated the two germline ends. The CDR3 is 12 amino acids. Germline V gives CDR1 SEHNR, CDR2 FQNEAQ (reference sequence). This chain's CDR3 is CASSPGNQPQHL. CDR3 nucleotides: TGTGCCAGCAGCCCCGGTAATCAGCCCCAGCATCTT.

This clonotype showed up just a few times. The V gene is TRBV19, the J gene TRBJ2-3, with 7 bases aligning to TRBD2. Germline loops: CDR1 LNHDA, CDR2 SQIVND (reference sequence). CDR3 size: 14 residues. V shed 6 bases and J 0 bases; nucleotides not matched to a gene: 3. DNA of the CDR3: TGTGCCAGTAGCGGACTAGGGAGCACAGATACGCAGTATTTT. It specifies CASSGLGSTDTQYF.

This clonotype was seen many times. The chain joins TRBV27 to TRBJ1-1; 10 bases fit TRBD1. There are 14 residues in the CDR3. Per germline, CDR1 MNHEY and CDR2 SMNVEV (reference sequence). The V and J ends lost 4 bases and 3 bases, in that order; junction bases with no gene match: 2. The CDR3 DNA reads TGTGCCAGCAGTTGGGGACAGGGGTACACTGAAGCTTTCTTT. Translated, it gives CASSWGQGYTEAFF.

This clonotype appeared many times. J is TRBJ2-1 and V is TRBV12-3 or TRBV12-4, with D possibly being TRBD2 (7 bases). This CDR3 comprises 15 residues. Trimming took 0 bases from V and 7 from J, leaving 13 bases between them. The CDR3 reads CASSLAGGPWNEQFF. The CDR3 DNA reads TGTGCCAGCAGTTTAGCGGGGGGGCCTTGGAATGAGCAGTTCTTC.

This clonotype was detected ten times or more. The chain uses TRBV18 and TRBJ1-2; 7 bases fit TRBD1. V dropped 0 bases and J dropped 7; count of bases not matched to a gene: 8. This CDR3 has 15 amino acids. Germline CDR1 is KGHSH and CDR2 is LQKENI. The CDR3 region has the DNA TGTGCCAGCTCACCACCGACAGGGCAGCGGAGTGGCTACACCTTC. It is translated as CASSPPTGQRSGYTF.